This record concerns one T cell receptor beta chain sequence. This record belongs to a study of blood T cell repertoires in COVID-19. Study in general: Acute and convalescent COVID-19 specimens originated in the United States, Italy and Spain.

V was pared by 5 bases and J by 8 bases, with 8 bases of the junction left unmatched. Germline V gene sequence: CDR1 LNHNV, CDR2 YYDKDF (reference sequence). The CDR3 spans 15 residues. Per the study methods: The authors estimated nucleated cell counts from reference gene primer amplification. Clones were sequenced by immunoSEQ multiplex PCR, and TCRdb holds only the in-frame ones, with some missing. V, J and clone size are taken as reported in that table, and D and trimming were inferred from the DNA itself. The sample holds about 260,000 clones, 86% seen once. Individuals aged roughly 18 to 95 years were recruited from roughly 23 US areas. Symptom resolution, clearance, or two negative PCRs marked donors in Cohort 3 as recovered.

Sequencing was carried out using PBMCs or T cells enriched from blood (not recorded which). The chain recombines TRBV15 with TRBJ1-6; 8 bases are shared with TRBD1. This clonotype was obtained from a woman between 45 and 60 years old who had recovered from COVID-19. Written as DNA, the CDR3 is TGTGCCACCAGCGCCTACAGGGGGGGTGATTCACCCCTCCACTTT. The encoded protein is CATSAYRGGDSPLHF.